The 26 T cell receptor beta chains below come from one sample, sequenced in a study of blood T cells in healthy people across ages. A sample-barcoded 5' primer and a J-beta primer mix were used in a second PCR of roughly 6 to 11 cycles. One entry per CDR3 protein, called by TCRdb with MiXCR from the 5' RACE reads. The sample holds roughly 410,000 distinct CDR3 sequences, about 55% seen once. Material: blood. These receptors were collected from a man aged 55 to 70 in good health.

The CDR3 is CASSSRTRDEQYF. The CDR3 bases are TGTGCCAGCAGTTCCCGGACGCGAGACGAGCAGTACTTC. The genes are TRBV27 and TRBJ2-7; D unresolved. The CDR3 is 13 amino acids. V lost 4 bases to trimming and J lost 5 bases, with 12 bases between them. Germline values: CDR1 MNHEY, CDR2 SMNVEV (reference sequence).

Details on this clonotype: Mismatch with germline at one junction end may stem from a read error. The CDR3 DNA reads TGTACCAGCAGCCCGACGCGGATGAGTGAGACCCGGTACTTC. Encoded protein: CTSSPTRMSETRYF. J is TRBJ2-5 and V is TRBV7-2; no reliable D call. The CDR3 is made up of 14 amino acids. Germline V gene lookup returns CDR1 SGHTA and CDR2 FQGNSA.

This clonotype was found many times. V gene TRBV29-1 combines with J gene TRBJ2-5, with D tentatively TRBD1 (5 bases). The V end lost 6 bases, the J end lost 5 bases, and 16 bases lay between the germline ends. Germline CDR1 reads SQVTM; CDR2 reads ANQGSEA. The CDR3 contains 13 residues. CDR3: CSVFPRAAETQYF. The CDR3 bases are TGCAGCGTATTCCCCAGGGCCGCGGAGACCCAGTACTTC.

The rearrangement uses TRBV11-1 and TRBJ2-5; possibly TRBD1 or TRBD2 for D (5 bases each). Trimming left V 2 bases short and J 11 bases short, with 27 bases between. Germline V CDR1 and CDR2: SGHAT, FQDESV (reference sequence). This CDR3 contains 17 residues. The CDR3 DNA follows: TGTGCCAGCAGCTTATTTGTTCGGGCGCGGTCCCAAGGGGAGCAGTACTTC. Amino acid sequence: CASSLFVRARSQGEQYF. The variable domain in full, with the rest retrieved from reference TRBV11-1 and TRBJ2-5, is EAEVAQSPRYKITEKSQAVAFWCDPISGHATLYWYRQILGQGPELLVQFQDESVVDDSQLPKDRFSAERLKGVDSTLKIQPAELGDSAMYLCASSLFVRARSQGEQYFGPGTRLLVL.

In this sample, this clonotype turned up a few times. The chain is built from TRBV4-3 and TRBJ1-2; 11 nucleotides agree with TRBD1. Germline assignment: CDR1 LGHNA and CDR2 YSLEER. The CDR3 is 16 residues long. The V gene end was trimmed by 0 bases and the J gene end by 6 bases; junction bases not matched to a gene: 6. The DNA for the CDR3 is TGCGCCAGCAGCCAAGATAGAGGACAGGGGGCCCATGGCTACACCTTC. This codes for CASSQDRGQGAHGYTF.

The chain combines TRBV7-9 with TRBJ2-1, with D maybe TRBD2 (5 bases). Trimming shortened V by 5 bases and J by 4 bases, and 18 bases separated the two germline ends. Germline V lookup: CDR1 SEHNR, CDR2 FQNEAQ (reference sequence). This CDR3 is built from 16 residues. CDR3 region: CASSEGLVTPYNEQFF. The DNA of the CDR3 is TGTGCCAGCAGCGAAGGACTGGTTACACCGTACAATGAGCAGTTCTTC.

This clonotype was counted a single time. A much larger clone lies one base from this, so it may be a read error. The chain carries TRBV4-3 and TRBJ2-5; a possible D gene is TRBD2 (6 bases). Trimming stripped 0 bases from V and 3 bases from J, with 11 bases between. CDR3 length: 15 residues. Germline V gene data show CDR1 as LGHNA and CDR2 as YSLEER. The CDR3 DNA is TGCGCCAGCAGCCAAGATCGCGGGGCGGAAGAGACCCAGTACTTC. Amino acid sequence: CASSQDRGAEETQYF.

The chain is built from TRBV9 and TRBJ2-7, with D maybe TRBD1 (5 bases). There are 15 residues in the CDR3. V shed 4 bases and J shed 1 base, with 15 bases lying between them. CDR1 is SGDLS, CDR2 YYNGEE, per germline. The CDR3 spells CASSPSTVLSYEQYF. The CDR3 DNA reads TGTGCCAGCAGCCCCTCGACAGTGTTGTCCTACGAGCAGTACTTC.

The V call is TRBV20-1, the J call TRBJ1-5, with 8 bases fitting TRBD1. Looked up from germline, CDR1 is DFQATT and CDR2 is SNEGSKA (reference sequence). The J segment lost 7 bases and the V segment lost 1 base, leaving 9 bases of the junction unmatched. The CDR3 extends over 15 amino acids. CDR3 sequence reads: CSARVIQGVGQPQHF. Here the CDR3 DNA reads TGCAGTGCTAGAGTGATACAGGGGGTCGGGCAGCCCCAGCATTTT.

The chain employs TRBV28 and TRBJ1-2; TRBD1 is a possible D gene (6 bases). The germline V gene encodes CDR1 MDHEN and CDR2 SYDVKM. The ends were cut back, 4 bases at V and 8 bases at J, with 20 bases in the middle. The CDR3 covers 15 residues. In nucleotides, the CDR3 is TGTGCCAGCAGTTCTTCCCTTCGCGGGGGCTACGGCTACACCTTC. Protein product: CASSSSLRGGYGYTF.

The gene calls are TRBV6-2 or TRBV6-3 and TRBJ2-7; D not resolved. CDR3 size: 14 residues. V lost 6 bases to trimming and J lost 2 bases, with 14 bases between them. Germline CDR1 is MNHEY and CDR2 is SVGEGT. This CDR3 reads CASSSFGSTYEQYF. The CDR3 bases are TGTGCCAGCAGCTCATTCGGCAGCACCTACGAGCAGTACTTC.

This rearrangement joins TRBV6-2 or TRBV6-3 to TRBJ1-5; possibly TRBD1 for D (5 bases). This CDR3 is 15 amino acids long. Germline V gene data show CDR1 as MNHEY and CDR2 as SVGEGT. The V gene lost 3 bases and the J gene lost 3 bases, with 12 bases spanning the gap. The CDR3 sequence: CASSYTGLNNQPQHF. In DNA form, the CDR3 reads TGTGCCAGCAGTTATACGGGGCTAAACAATCAGCCCCAGCATTTT.

The rearrangement uses TRBV29-1 and TRBJ2-3, with TRBD2 as a possible D gene (7 bases). The CDR3 has 12 amino acids. From germline, CDR1 is SQVTM and CDR2 ANQGSEA. V was pared by 4 bases and J by 5 bases, with 10 bases between. As DNA, the CDR3 is TGCAGCGTTGGAGGGGGGGTAGATACGCAGTATTTT. Its translation is CSVGGGVDTQYF.

V and J are TRBV7-3 and TRBJ1-1, with D possibly being TRBD1 (5 bases). Germline CDR1 SGHTA, CDR2 FQGTGA. V dropped 5 bases and J dropped 7 bases, with 14 bases sitting between them. The CDR3 contains 13 residues. DNA of the CDR3: TGTGCCAGCAGCGCCGACAGCTTGAATGAAGCTTTCTTT. Its translation is CASSADSLNEAFF. The full variable domain, with the rest looked up from reference TRBV7-3 and TRBJ1-1, is GAGVSQTPSNKVTEKGKYVELRCDPISGHTALYWYRQSLGQGPEFLIYFQGTGAADDSGLPNDRFFAVRPEGSVSTLKIQRTERGDSAVYLCASSADSLNEAFFGQGTRLTVV.

In this sample, this clonotype turned up a few times. The chain uses TRBV7-2 and TRBJ2-3, with D possibly TRBD1 on 5 matching bases. This CDR3 is 13 amino acids long. Germline V gene sequence: CDR1 SGHTA, CDR2 FQGNSA. V was clipped by 5 bases and J by 6 bases, with 12 bases between them. CDR3 DNA: TGTGCCAGCAGCGTAGTAGGGGCGGATACGCAGTATTTT. Amino acids: CASSVVGADTQYF.

Remarks on this clonotype: This CDR3 is missing its conserved last phenylalanine or tryptophan, likely due to a read error. This chain joins TRBV28 and TRBJ2-7; TRBD1 matches 8 bases. With 6 bases clipped from V and 2 bases from J, the junction kept 12 bases outside the gene matches. CDR1 and CDR2 from the germline V gene are MDHEN and SYDVKM. The CDR3 covers 16 residues. CDR3 sequence: CASRADRGPLPYEQYL. DNA of the CDR3: TGTGCCAGCAGAGCCGACAGGGGCCCCCTTCCCTACGAGCAGTACCTC.

This chain uses TRBV20-1 with TRBJ1-6, with no clear D. From germline, CDR1 is DFQATT and CDR2 SNEGSKA (reference sequence). The CDR3 runs 14 residues. V was shortened by 6 bases and J by 0 bases, with 9 bases between the two germline ends. CDR3 residues: CSALESSYNSPLHF. CDR3 DNA sequence: TGCAGTGCCCTTGAGAGCTCCTATAATTCACCCCTCCACTTT.

The chain recombines TRBV6-5 with TRBJ2-7; D unclear. The J call may be in error: the DNA end matches TRBJ2-5 better. This CDR3 has 15 amino acids. Germline V gene lookup returns CDR1 MNHEY and CDR2 SVGAGI. The CDR3 DNA reads TGTGCCAGCAGTTACGACGGTCTAGTCCGAGAGACCCAGTACTTC. This sequence encodes CASSYDGLVRETQYF.

This clonotype was observed a few times. This sequence joins TRBV7-9 and TRBJ2-1; 7 bases align to TRBD1. The ends lost 5 bases at V and 9 bases at J; junction bases unmatched: 4. Per germline, CDR1 SEHNR and CDR2 FQNEAQ (reference sequence). CDR3 length: 12 residues. The CDR3: CASSPWDSEQFF. As DNA, the CDR3 is TGTGCCAGCAGCCCCTGGGACAGTGAGCAGTTCTTC.

At least ten counts were recorded for this clonotype. The gene calls are TRBV20-1 and TRBJ1-5, with a possible D match to TRBD1 (6 bases). The CDR3 extends over 11 amino acids. V was clipped by 8 bases and J by 6 bases, with 11 bases between them. Germline CDR1 DFQATT, CDR2 SNEGSKA (reference sequence). CDR3 residues: CSTGKSQPQHF. CDR3 coding DNA: TGCAGTACAGGGAAAAGTCAGCCCCAGCATTTT.

This clonotype occurred many times. The chain carries TRBV12-3 or TRBV12-4 and TRBJ2-5, with D possibly being TRBD2 (5 bases). This CDR3 comprises 15 residues. V lost 5 bases to trimming and J lost 0 bases, with 13 bases between them. As DNA, the CDR3 is TGTGCCAGCAGTCCATACCGGGGAAACCAAGAGACCCAGTACTTC. Amino acids: CASSPYRGNQETQYF.

The genes are TRBV20-1 and TRBJ1-1; D unresolved. V was clipped by 2 bases and J by 6 bases, with 13 bases between them. This CDR3 has 13 amino acids. Germline CDR1 reads DFQATT; CDR2 reads SNEGSKA (reference sequence). The CDR3: CSARSEWTAEAFF. As DNA, the CDR3 is TGCAGTGCTAGATCGGAGTGGACGGCTGAAGCTTTCTTT.

This clonotype was seen a handful of times. The chain has TRBV27 and TRBJ2-3; D ambiguous. Trimming pared 2 bases from V and 0 bases from J, leaving 9 bases between. Looked up from germline, CDR1 is MNHEY and CDR2 is SMNVEV (reference sequence). CDR3 length: 15 amino acids. The chain's CDR3 is CASSLNGLSTDTQYF. The CDR3 DNA follows: TGTGCCAGCAGTTTAAACGGGTTAAGCACAGATACGCAGTATTTT.

J is TRBJ1-1 and V is TRBV29-1, with 10 bases matching TRBD1. The CDR3 is 13 residues long. Germline V gives CDR1 SQVTM, CDR2 ANQGSEA. Trimming took 3 bases from V and 7 from J; bases not matched to a gene: 5. The CDR3: CSVDRTGGDEAFF. The CDR3 bases are TGCAGCGTTGACCGGACAGGGGGGGATGAAGCTTTCTTT.

This clonotype was seen a handful of times. This chain connects TRBV20-1 to TRBJ2-5; 8 bases agree with TRBD1. Germline CDR1 DFQATT, CDR2 SNEGSKA (reference sequence). V lost 3 bases, J lost 5 bases, and 8 bases stayed unmatched. The CDR3 consists of 14 residues. For the CDR3, the DNA is TGCAGTGCTAGGTCCTCAGGGGGCGGGGAGACCCAGTACTTC. Its protein is CSARSSGGGETQYF.

This clonotype showed up just a few times. The genes are TRBV7-3 and TRBJ2-1; the D gene is possibly TRBD1 (5 bases). The CDR3 totals 13 residues. Trimming cost V 5 bases and J 8 bases, with 13 bases left between them. CDR1 is SGHTA and CDR2 is FQGTGA in the germline V gene. The CDR3 DNA reads TGTGCCAGCAGCAAAAGGGGTGGCGATGAGCAGTTCTTC. It specifies CASSKRGGDEQFF.